One TCR beta chain is described in this entry. Clones were read by immunoSEQ multiplex PCR, and TCRdb kept only the in-frame ones, dropping some. Among about 62,000 clones listed, approximately 86% were seen once. This sample was included in a study of OX40 agonist ivuxolimab in advanced cancers. Germline V gene lookup returns CDR1 SGHVS and CDR2 FQNEAQ. The trim removed 4 bases at V and 5 bases at J, leaving 10 bases unmatched. CDR3 length equals 15 residues. The chain joins TRBV7-8 to TRBJ2-5; 7 positions agree with TRBD1. The clonotype was recovered from an adult with an advanced solid tumor such as melanoma, head and neck, liver or kidney cancer. The specimen comprised CD4+ or CD8+ T cells sorted from blood, sampled in a trial of the OX40 agonist ivuxolimab. The CDR3 DNA reads TGTGCCAGCAGCTATAGACAGGGAGCGGTGGAGACCCAGTACTTC. Amino acid sequence: CASSYRQGAVETQYF.